This is a list of T cell receptor beta chains from one sample in a study of cytomegalovirus exposure and HLA in healthy donors. Produced via immunoSEQ multiplex PCR; TCRdb's table is partial and in-frame only. The top ten hold roughly 5.5% of the sample, which has nearly 65,000 clones, 73% seen once. The sample taken for sequencing was PBMCs. The receptor set was obtained from a man between 50 and 59 years old in good health and CMV-seronegative. Each CDR3 is given with its conserved first and last residue. The D gene is left open where the match is weak. The size of a clone is reported for some rows only, either as once, few or many, or as a class for expanded clones.

-,-,TRBV5-8,TRBJ2-7,CASSLDSVTYEQYF,TGTGCCAGCAGCTTGGACTCCGTAACCTACGAGCAGTACTTC
TRBD2,-,TRBV7-8,TRBJ2-6,CASSGGLAGDSGANVLTF,TGTGCCAGCAGCGGGGGACTAGCGGGGGACTCTGGGGCCAACGTCCTGACTTTC
-,few,TRBV6-6,TRBJ1-5,CASSYSYQQPQHF,TGTGCCAGCAGTTACTCGTATCAGCAGCCCCAGCATTTT
TRBD2,-,TRBV19,TRBJ2-5,CASSHRTSGVVGEQYF,TGTGCCAGTAGTCACCGGACTAGCGGGGTCGTGGGAGAGCAGTACTTC
TRBD2,-,TRBV11-2,TRBJ2-3,CASSRGGSTDTQYF,TGTGCCAGCAGCCGCGGGGGTAGCACAGATACGCAGTATTTT
-,-,TRBV2,TRBJ1-1,CASSDGGREAFF,TGTGCCAGCAGTGACGGAGGTAGGGAAGCTTTCTTT
TRBD2,few,TRBV9,TRBJ2-7,CASSVGTSGGNNYEQYF,TGTGCCAGCAGCGTAGGGACTAGCGGGGGGAATAACTACGAGCAGTACTTC
-,-,TRBV27,TRBJ1-2,CASSPTEVYGYTF,TGTGCCAGCTCCCCTACCGAGGTATATGGCTACACCTTC
TRBD1,-,TRBV7-2,TRBJ1-5,CASSRSQGVNQPQHF,TGTGCCAGCAGCCGAAGCCAGGGGGTTAATCAGCCCCAGCATTTT
TRBD1,medium-sized,TRBV10-1,TRBJ1-1,CASSESYGRGSSDTEAFF,TGCGCCAGCAGTGAGTCGTACGGCAGGGGGTCGTCGGACACTGAAGCTTTCTTT
-,-,TRBV7-2,TRBJ2-7,CASSGQTRYEQYF,TGTGCCAGCTCAGGACAGACACGGTACGAGCAGTACTTC
-,-,TRBV9,TRBJ2-7,CASSVGSQGRYEQYF,TGTGCCAGCAGCGTAGGATCCCAGGGTCGGTACGAGCAGTACTTC
-,-,TRBV7-6,TRBJ1-6,CASSLGQNSPLHF,TGTGCCAGCAGCTTAGGACAGAATTCACCCCTCCACTTT
-,-,TRBV9,TRBJ2-7,CASSVGSQVRSYEQYF,TGTGCCAGCAGCGTAGGTTCCCAGGTTAGATCCTACGAGCAGTACTTC
-,-,TRBV9,TRBJ1-3,CASSIIAGGGNTIYF,TGTGCCAGCAGCATCATTGCGGGGGGCGGAAACACCATATATTTT
TRBD1,-,TRBV7-8,TRBJ1-5,CASSLGARQGARNQPQHF,TGTGCCAGCAGCTTAGGGGCCAGACAGGGGGCGAGGAATCAGCCCCAGCATTTT
-,-,TRBV5-5,TRBJ2-7,CASSRGQNSYEQYF,TGTGCCAGCAGTCGCGGACAGAACTCCTACGAGCAGTACTTC
TRBD2,-,TRBV9,TRBJ2-1,CASSAGGGVYNEQFF,TGTGCCAGCAGCGCGGGCGGGGGGGTTTACAATGAGCAGTTCTTC
-,-,TRBV7-9,TRBJ2-4,CASNLPRDKNIQYF,TGTGCCAGCAATCTACCCCGGGACAAAAACATTCAGTACTTC
-,-,TRBV5-6,TRBJ2-6,CASSYRASGANVLTF,TGTGCCAGCAGCTACAGGGCGTCTGGGGCCAACGTCCTGACTTTC
TRBD1,-,TRBV9,TRBJ1-2,CASSAQQGRPYGYTF,TGTGCCAGCAGCGCGCAACAGGGGAGGCCGTATGGCTACACCTTC
-,few,TRBV6-5,TRBJ1-2,CASSYRGKSGGYTF,TGTGCCAGCAGTTATCGCGGGAAGTCAGGGGGCTACACCTTC
-,-,TRBV6-5,TRBJ1-1,CASSPTRGTEAFF,TGTGCCAGCAGTCCCACGCGCGGGACTGAAGCTTTCTTT
-,-,TRBV7-2,TRBJ1-1,CASSLKPGDTEAFF,TGTGCCAGCAGCTTAAAGCCCGGGGACACTGAAGCTTTCTTT
TRBD1,-,TRBV5-6,TRBJ1-4,CASSATLQGLDEKLFF,TGTGCCAGCAGCGCTACACTACAGGGGTTGGATGAAAAACTGTTTTTT
-,-,TRBV4-2,TRBJ2-6,CASSHSDGAGANVLTF,TGTGCCAGCAGCCATTCGGACGGGGCTGGGGCCAACGTCCTGACTTTC
TRBD2,-,TRBV29-1,TRBJ2-7,CSVWEGNGPNEQYF,TGCAGCGTTTGGGAGGGAAACGGGCCGAACGAGCAGTACTTC
-,-,TRBV6-5,TRBJ2-2,CASSSPSSAGSGELFF,TGTGCCAGCAGTTCCCCAAGTTCCGCGGGGTCCGGGGAGCTGTTTTTT
-,few,TRBV5-1,TRBJ2-3,CASSLTFRGERADTQYF,TGCGCCAGCAGCTTGACTTTCAGGGGGGAGAGGGCAGATACGCAGTATTTT
-,-,TRBV5-4,TRBJ2-7,CASSLPGKDEQYF,TGTGCCAGCAGCTTACCCGGGAAGGACGAGCAGTACTTC
TRBD2,-,TRBV10-3,TRBJ2-2,CATPKSSGGHSTGELFF,TGTGCCACACCCAAATCAAGCGGGGGCCACTCCACCGGGGAGCTGTTTTTT
-,-,TRBV7-9,TRBJ2-3,CASSPRGENTDTQYF,TGTGCCAGCAGCCCCCGCGGGGAAAACACAGATACGCAGTATTTT
-,-,TRBV10-3,TRBJ1-1,CAISESEREAFF,TGTGCCATCAGTGAGTCGGAGCGGGAAGCTTTCTTT
-,-,TRBV19,TRBJ1-5,CASSILQSNQPQHF,TGTGCCAGTAGTATTTTACAGAGCAATCAGCCCCAGCATTTT
-,-,TRBV7-2,TRBJ1-6,CASTPSRGSFLSPLHF,TGTGCCAGCACCCCGTCCCGGGGGTCCTTTCTCTCACCCCTCCACTTT
TRBD1,-,TRBV28,TRBJ1-4,CASSETGVTNEKLFF,TGTGCCAGCAGTGAGACAGGGGTAACTAATGAAAAACTGTTTTTT
-,once,TRBV12-5,TRBJ1-1,CASGLWRVTVNTEAFF,TGTGCTAGTGGTTTGTGGAGGGTAACAGTGAACACTGAAGCTTTCTTT
-,-,TRBV9,TRBJ1-3,CASRRRDTGSGNTIYF,TGTGCCAGCAGACGCCGGGACACCGGCTCTGGAAACACCATATATTTT
-,-,TRBV7-8,TRBJ2-4,CASSSDGRKNIQYF,TGTGCCAGCAGCTCTGACGGGAGAAAAAACATTCAGTACTTC
TRBD1,-,TRBV6-5,TRBJ2-2,CASLGTDTGELFF,TGTGCCAGCCTCGGGACAGACACCGGGGAGCTGTTTTTT
-,-,TRBV4-1,TRBJ1-2,CASSQEGRRGSYTF,TGCGCCAGCAGCCAAGAAGGTAGAAGAGGGAGCTACACCTTC
-,once,TRBV11-1,TRBJ1-2,CASSLQGYGYTF,TGTGCCAGCAGCTTACAGGGGTATGGCTACACCTTC
TRBD1,-,TRBV29-1,TRBJ2-1,CSARRDRGLRNEQFF,TGCAGCGCCCGCCGGGACAGGGGGCTTCGCAATGAGCAGTTCTTC
TRBD1,-,TRBV7-3,TRBJ2-7,CASSFGTGGRYEQYF,TGTGCCAGCAGCTTCGGGACAGGGGGCCGGTACGAGCAGTACTTC
-,-,TRBV29-1,TRBJ2-2,CSVGRDTGELFF,TGCAGCGTTGGGCGGGACACCGGGGAGCTGTTTTTT
TRBD1,-,TRBV5-1,TRBJ2-7,CASKSGQGATYEQYF,TGCGCCAGCAAGTCCGGACAGGGGGCGACCTACGAGCAGTACTTC
-,-,TRBV5-1,TRBJ2-1,CASSEADEQFF,TGCGCCAGCAGTGAGGCGGATGAGCAGTTCTTC
TRBD2,once,TRBV2,TRBJ2-1,CASSDPGLAGWSPFF,TGTGCCAGCAGTGATCCGGGACTAGCGGGGTGGAGTCCGTTCTTC
TRBD1,-,TRBV11-2,TRBJ1-4,CASSTRQGSNEKLFF,TGTGCCAGCAGCACTCGACAGGGGTCTAATGAAAAACTGTTTTTT
-,few,TRBV2,TRBJ1-1,CASSGQGFTEAFF,TGTGCCAGCAGTGGGCAGGGGTTCACTGAAGCTTTCTTT
TRBD1,-,TRBV10-3,TRBJ2-2,CATRTGAGTGELFF,TGTGCCACCCGGACAGGGGCGGGCACCGGGGAGCTGTTTTTT